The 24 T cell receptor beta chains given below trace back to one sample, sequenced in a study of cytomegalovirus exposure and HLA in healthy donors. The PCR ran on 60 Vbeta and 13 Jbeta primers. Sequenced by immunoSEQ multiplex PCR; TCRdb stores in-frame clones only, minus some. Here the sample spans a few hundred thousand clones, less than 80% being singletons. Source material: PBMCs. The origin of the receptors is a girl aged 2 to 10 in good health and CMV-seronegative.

CDR3 protein: CASSVLEAGNTIYF. CDR3 DNA sequence: TGTGCCAGCAGCGTCCTTGAGGCGGGGAACACCATATATTTT. The chain has TRBV2 and TRBJ1-3; the D is unclear. This CDR3 contains 14 residues. CDR1 is SNHLY, CDR2 FYNNEI, per germline. V gave up 6 bases and J gave up 7 bases, with 16 bases separating them.

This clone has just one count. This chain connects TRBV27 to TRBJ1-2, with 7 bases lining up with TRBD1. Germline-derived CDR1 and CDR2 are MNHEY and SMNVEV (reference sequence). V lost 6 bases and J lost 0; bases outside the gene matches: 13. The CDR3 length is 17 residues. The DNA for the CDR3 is TGTGCCAGCAGCGCCTTAATTAAAACAGGGGCTAACTATGGCTACACCTTC. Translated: CASSALIKTGANYGYTF.

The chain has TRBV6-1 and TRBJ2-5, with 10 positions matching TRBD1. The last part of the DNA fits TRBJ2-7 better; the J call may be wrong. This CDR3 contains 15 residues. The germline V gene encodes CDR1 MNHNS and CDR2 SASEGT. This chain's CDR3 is CASGGGQGSSYEQYF. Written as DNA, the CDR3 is TGTGCCAGCGGGGGGGGACAGGGGAGCTCCTACGAGCAGTACTTC.

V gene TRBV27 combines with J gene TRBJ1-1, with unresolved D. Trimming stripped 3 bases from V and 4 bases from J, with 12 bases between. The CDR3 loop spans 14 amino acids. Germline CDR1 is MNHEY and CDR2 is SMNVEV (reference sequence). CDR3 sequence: CASSLFRGRTEAFF. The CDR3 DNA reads TGTGCCAGCAGTTTGTTCCGGGGTCGCACTGAAGCTTTCTTT.

CDR3 amino acids: CASSLQTPYNEQFF. CDR3 DNA sequence: TGTGCCAGCAGTTTACAGACTCCCTACAATGAGCAGTTCTTC. The chain links TRBV28 to TRBJ2-1; the D is unclear. Germline V lookup: CDR1 MDHEN, CDR2 SYDVKM. With 2 bases removed from V and 2 bases from J, the gap between germline ends came to 7 bases. The CDR3 runs to 14 residues. Based on the CDR3 plus reference TRBV28 and TRBJ2-1, the full variable domain is DVKVTQSSRYLVKRTGEKVFLECVQDMDHENMFWYRQDPGLGLRLIYFSYDVKMKEKGDIPEGYSVSREKKERFSLILESASTNQTSMYLCASSLQTPYNEQFFGPGTRLTVL.

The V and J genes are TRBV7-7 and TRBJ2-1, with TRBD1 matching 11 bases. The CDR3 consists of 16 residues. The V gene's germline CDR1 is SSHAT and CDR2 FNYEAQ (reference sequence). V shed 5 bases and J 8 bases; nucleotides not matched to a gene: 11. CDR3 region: CASSRGADRGRYEQFF. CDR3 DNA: TGTGCCAGCAGCCGAGGGGCGGACAGGGGGCGATATGAGCAGTTCTTC.

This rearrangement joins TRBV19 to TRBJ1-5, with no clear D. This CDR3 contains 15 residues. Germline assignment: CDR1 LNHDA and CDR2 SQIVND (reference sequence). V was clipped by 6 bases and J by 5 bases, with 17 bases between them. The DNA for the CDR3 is TGTGCCAGTAGCCCCGAACGCGTAGGAGATCAGCCCCAGCATTTT. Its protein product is CASSPERVGDQPQHF.

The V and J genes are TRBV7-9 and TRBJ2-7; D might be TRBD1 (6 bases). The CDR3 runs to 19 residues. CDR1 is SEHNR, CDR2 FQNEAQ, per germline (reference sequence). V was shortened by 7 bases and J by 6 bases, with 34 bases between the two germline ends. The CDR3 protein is CASIGDCRGFVTLKGEQYF. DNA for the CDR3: TGTGCCAGCATAGGGGATTGCAGGGGATTTGTAACTTTAAAAGGCGAGCAGTACTTC.

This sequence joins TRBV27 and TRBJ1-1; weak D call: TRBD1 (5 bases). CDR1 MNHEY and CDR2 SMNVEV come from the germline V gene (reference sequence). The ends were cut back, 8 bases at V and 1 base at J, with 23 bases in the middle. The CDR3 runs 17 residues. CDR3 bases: TGTGCCAGCTCCCCTTTCCGGACAAGGGTTCCGAACACTGAAGCTTTCTTT. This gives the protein CASSPFRTRVPNTEAFF.

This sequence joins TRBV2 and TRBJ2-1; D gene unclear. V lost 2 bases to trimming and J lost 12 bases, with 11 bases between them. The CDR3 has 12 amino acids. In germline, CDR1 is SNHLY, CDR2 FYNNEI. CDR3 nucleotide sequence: TGTGCCAGCAGTGAACGCTCCCCGGTGCAGTTCTTC. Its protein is CASSERSPVQFF.

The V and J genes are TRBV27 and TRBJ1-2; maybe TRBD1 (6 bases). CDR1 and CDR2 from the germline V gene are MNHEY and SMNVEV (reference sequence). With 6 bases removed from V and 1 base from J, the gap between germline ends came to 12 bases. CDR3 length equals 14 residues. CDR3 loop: CASRPLDSNYGYTF. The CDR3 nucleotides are TGTGCCAGCAGGCCGTTGGACAGTAACTATGGCTACACCTTC.

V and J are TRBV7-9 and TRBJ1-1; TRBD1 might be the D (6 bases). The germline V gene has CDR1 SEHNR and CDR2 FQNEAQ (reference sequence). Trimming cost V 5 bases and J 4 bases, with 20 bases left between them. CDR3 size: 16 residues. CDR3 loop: CASSLTVDSAGTEAFF. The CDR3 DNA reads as TGTGCCAGCAGCCTTACGGTGGACAGCGCGGGCACTGAAGCTTTCTTT.

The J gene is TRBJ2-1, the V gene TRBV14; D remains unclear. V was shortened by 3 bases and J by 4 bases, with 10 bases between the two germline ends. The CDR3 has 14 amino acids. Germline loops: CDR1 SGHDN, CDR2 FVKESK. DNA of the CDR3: TGTGCCAGCAGCCATCGCTATTCTTACAATGAGCAGTTCTTC. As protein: CASSHRYSYNEQFF.

The CDR3 coding sequence is TGTGCCTGGAGGACAGGAGTATCAACTAATGAAAAACTGTTTTTT. The encoded protein is CAWRTGVSTNEKLFF. This rearrangement joins TRBV30 to TRBJ1-4, with D possibly TRBD1 on 6 matching bases. V was clipped by 3 bases and J by 0 bases, with 11 bases between them. The CDR3 has 15 amino acids. The germline V gene has CDR1 GTSNPN and CDR2 SVGIG (reference sequence).

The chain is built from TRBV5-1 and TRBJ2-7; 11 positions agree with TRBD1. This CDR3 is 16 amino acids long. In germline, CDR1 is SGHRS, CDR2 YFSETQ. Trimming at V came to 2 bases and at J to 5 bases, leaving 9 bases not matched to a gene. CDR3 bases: TGCGCCAGCAGCTTCCTCTCGGGACAGGGGGGACACGAGCAGTACTTC. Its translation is CASSFLSGQGGHEQYF.

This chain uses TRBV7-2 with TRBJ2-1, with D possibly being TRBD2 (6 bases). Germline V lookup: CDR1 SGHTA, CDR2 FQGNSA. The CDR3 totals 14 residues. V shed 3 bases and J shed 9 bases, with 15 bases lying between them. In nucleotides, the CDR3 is TGTGCCAGCAGCTTCGAGGGGACTGTGAGTGAGCAGTTCTTC. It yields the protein CASSFEGTVSEQFF.

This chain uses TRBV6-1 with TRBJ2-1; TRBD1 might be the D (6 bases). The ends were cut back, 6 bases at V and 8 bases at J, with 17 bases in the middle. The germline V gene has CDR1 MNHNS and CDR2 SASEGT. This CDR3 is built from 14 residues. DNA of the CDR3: TGTGCCAGCAGAACTTTGTCAGGGGTGGATGAGCAGTTCTTC. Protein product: CASRTLSGVDEQFF.

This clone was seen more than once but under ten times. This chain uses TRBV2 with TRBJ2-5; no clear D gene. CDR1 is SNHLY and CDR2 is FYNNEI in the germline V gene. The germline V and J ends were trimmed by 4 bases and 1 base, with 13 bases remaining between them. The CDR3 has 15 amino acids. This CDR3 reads CASSGQANFQETQYF. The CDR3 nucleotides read TGTGCCAGCAGTGGGCAGGCTAACTTCCAAGAGACCCAGTACTTC.

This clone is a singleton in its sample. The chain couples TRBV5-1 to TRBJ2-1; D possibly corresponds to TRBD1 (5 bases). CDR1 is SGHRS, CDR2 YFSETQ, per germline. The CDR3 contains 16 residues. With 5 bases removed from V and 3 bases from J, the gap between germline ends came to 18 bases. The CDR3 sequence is CASSSVDGQYYNEQFF. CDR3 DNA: TGCGCCAGCAGTTCCGTTGACGGACAATACTACAATGAGCAGTTCTTC.

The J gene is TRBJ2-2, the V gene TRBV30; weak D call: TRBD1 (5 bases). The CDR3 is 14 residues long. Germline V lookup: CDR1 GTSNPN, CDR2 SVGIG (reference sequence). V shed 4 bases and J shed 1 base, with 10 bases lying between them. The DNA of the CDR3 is TGTGCCTGGAATTTCGGACAGAACACCGGGGAGCTGTTTTTT. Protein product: CAWNFGQNTGELFF.

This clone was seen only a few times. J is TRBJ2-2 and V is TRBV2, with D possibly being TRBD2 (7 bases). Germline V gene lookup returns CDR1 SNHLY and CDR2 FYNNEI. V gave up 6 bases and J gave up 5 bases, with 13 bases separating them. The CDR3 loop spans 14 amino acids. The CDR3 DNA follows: TGTGCCAGCAGCCTAGGGGGGGGGACCGGGGAGCTGTTTTTT. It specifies CASSLGGGTGELFF.

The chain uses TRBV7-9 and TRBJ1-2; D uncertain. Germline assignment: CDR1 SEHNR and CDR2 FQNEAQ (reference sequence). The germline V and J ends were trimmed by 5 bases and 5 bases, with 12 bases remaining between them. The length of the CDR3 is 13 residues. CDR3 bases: TGTGCCAGCAGCCCCATTGGGCTGTATGGCTACACCTTC. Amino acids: CASSPIGLYGYTF.

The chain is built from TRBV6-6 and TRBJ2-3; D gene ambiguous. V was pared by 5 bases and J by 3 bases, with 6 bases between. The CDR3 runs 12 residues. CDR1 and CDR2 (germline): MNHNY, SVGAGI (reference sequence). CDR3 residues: CASSATTDTQYF. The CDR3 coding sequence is TGTGCCAGCAGTGCCACTACAGATACGCAGTATTTT.

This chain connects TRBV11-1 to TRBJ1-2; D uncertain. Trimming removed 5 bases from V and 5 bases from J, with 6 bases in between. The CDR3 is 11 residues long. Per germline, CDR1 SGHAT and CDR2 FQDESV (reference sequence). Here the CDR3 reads CASSPGYGYTF. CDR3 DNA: TGTGCCAGCAGCCCGGGGTATGGCTACACCTTC.